The 25 T cell receptor beta chains in this list originate from one sample, sequenced in a study of regulatory T cells in long-lasting Graves disease. HTBI primers from iRepertoire and Arm-PCR of CDR3 regions yielded the TCR beta libraries. TCRdb re-derived calls from the multiplex PCR reads in MiXCR, one entry per CDR3 protein. The data hold approximately 490,000 distinct CDR3 sequences, with about 16% observed a single time. The time point is: newly diagnosed GD, antithyroid drugs for less than 3 months. Following extraction of RNA from PBMCs, that RNA was used to make the TCR library. These same data were also listed under a study on T cells in Graves' hyperthyroidism and ophthalmopathy.

The sequences come from peripheral blood mononuclear cells (PBMCs), collected at new diagnosis, from a patient treated with antithyroid drugs. These receptors all come from a man aged 40-49 years with Graves disease.

This clonotype has a count of ten or more. This chain uses TRBV28 with TRBJ2-3; 7 bases map to TRBD2. Germline V CDR1 and CDR2: MDHEN, SYDVKM. V dropped 2 bases and J dropped 4; count of bases not matched to a gene: 6. This CDR3 has 15 amino acids. The CDR3 sequence is CASSLGGVFADTQYF. In DNA, the CDR3 is TGTGCCAGCAGTTTAGGGGGGGTGTTCGCAGATACGCAGTATTTT.

The chain joins TRBV7-2 to TRBJ1-6, with D unclear. This CDR3 is built from 16 residues. Germline V gene data show CDR1 as SGHTA and CDR2 as FQGNSA. V dropped 2 bases and J dropped 7 bases, with 15 bases sitting between them. The CDR3 loop is CASSLPPGGLNSPLHF. CDR3 coding DNA: TGTGCCAGCAGCTTACCCCCGGGCGGCCTAAATTCACCCCTCCACTTT.

This clonotype was recorded many times. The chain uses TRBV28 and TRBJ2-3; no clear D gene. With 3 bases removed from V and 6 bases from J, the gap between germline ends came to 10 bases. Germline V gene data show CDR1 as MDHEN and CDR2 as SYDVKM. This CDR3 region has 13 residues. The CDR3 nucleotides are TGTGCCAGCAGTTTCCCCCCATCTGATACGCAGTATTTT. This gives the protein CASSFPPSDTQYF.

This clonotype was observed a handful of times. The chain employs TRBV5-1 and TRBJ2-1, with 8 bases identical to TRBD2. The CDR3 length is 18 residues. Per germline, CDR1 SGHRS and CDR2 YFSETQ. V trimming: 1 base; J trimming: 3 bases; junction bases outside the gene matches: 12. CDR3 nucleotide sequence: TGCGCCAGCAGCTTGAGAGCCATAGCGGGAACCGACTACAATGAGCAGTTCTTC. It translates to CASSLRAIAGTDYNEQFF.

Many counts were recorded for this clonotype. The chain employs TRBV12-3 or TRBV12-4 and TRBJ1-1; TRBD1 is a possible D gene (5 bases). V was cut by 6 bases and J by 4 bases, with 12 bases left in between. CDR3 length: 13 residues. The CDR3 sequence: CASRIGGGTEAFF. DNA of the CDR3: TGTGCCAGCAGAATCGGTGGGGGCACTGAAGCTTTCTTT.

The V call is TRBV6-9, the J call TRBJ2-6, with 12 positions matching TRBD1. The CDR3 consists of 17 residues. The J segment lost 2 bases and the V segment lost 3 bases, leaving 2 bases of the junction unmatched. Germline-derived CDR1 and CDR2 are MNHGY and SVAAGI. The CDR3 sequence is CASSYGTGGTGANVLTF. The CDR3 DNA is TGTGCCAGCAGTTACGGGACAGGGGGCACTGGGGCCAACGTCCTGACTTTC.

This clonotype was counted many times. CDR3 coding DNA: TGCAGTGCTAGCCCGGTAGGCGAGCAGTACTTC. This encodes CSASPVGEQYF. The chain uses TRBV20-1 and TRBJ2-7, with D hard to call. Germline assignment: CDR1 DFQATT and CDR2 SNEGSKA (reference sequence). This CDR3 has 11 residues. V lost 3 bases to trimming and J lost 6 bases, with 9 bases between them.

For this clonotype: The junction differs from germline at one of its ends, possibly a read error. The chain has TRBV5-5 and TRBJ2-6, with TRBD2 as a possible D gene (6 bases). The CDR3 extends over 17 amino acids. Germline CDR1 SGHKS, CDR2 YYEKEE (reference sequence). CDR3 nucleotides: TGTGCCAGCGGCTTGTATTTTGGAGGGTCTGGGGCCAACGTCCTGACTTTC. As protein: CASGLYFGGSGANVLTF.

This clonotype turned up a few times. One end of the junction does not line up with germline, which may come from a read error. The chain employs TRBV28 and TRBJ1-4, with D maybe TRBD1 (5 bases). This CDR3 has 14 residues. Germline lookup yields CDR1 MDHEN and CDR2 SYDVKM. CDR3 DNA: TGTGCCAGCAGTTTGCAGGGAGCTAATGAACAACTGTTTTTT. This encodes CASSLQGANEQLFF. The full variable domain, its missing parts supplied by reference TRBV28 and TRBJ1-4, is DVKVTQSSRYLVKRTGEKVFLECVQDMDHENMFWYRQDPGLGLRLIYFSYDVKMKEKGDIPEGYSVSREKKERFSLILESASTNQTSMYLCASSLQGANEQLFFGSGTQLSVL.

This clonotype was seen ten or more times. The V and J genes are TRBV5-1 and TRBJ2-7, with 13 bases that match TRBD2. There are 17 residues in the CDR3. Germline lookup yields CDR1 SGHRS and CDR2 YFSETQ. J gave up 2 bases and V 3 bases, and 8 bases lay outside the gene matches. The CDR3 here is CASSSGTSGTSPYEQYF. The CDR3 coding sequence is TGCGCCAGCAGCTCCGGGACTAGCGGGACGTCCCCCTACGAGCAGTACTTC.

The chain links TRBV7-6 to TRBJ1-5; tentatively, D is TRBD1 (6 bases). This CDR3 contains 14 residues. From germline, CDR1 is SGHVS and CDR2 FNYEAQ. The V and J ends lost 5 bases and 5 bases respectively, with 13 bases between them. CDR3 loop: CASSQGHPYQPQHF. The CDR3, as DNA: TGTGCCAGCAGCCAGGGACACCCGTATCAGCCCCAGCATTTT.

This clonotype came up many times. The rearrangement links TRBV6-1 to TRBJ2-5; 8 bases map to TRBD2. Germline loops: CDR1 MNHNS, CDR2 SASEGT. This CDR3 is 15 amino acids long. J gave up 5 bases and V 7 bases, and 12 bases lay outside the gene matches. The CDR3 DNA follows: TGTGCCAGCAACCACCGGGGGGGGGCGGGCGAGACCCAGTACTTC. Its translation is CASNHRGGAGETQYF.

This clonotype was counted at least ten times. The genes are TRBV3-1 and TRBJ1-2; D is undetermined. There are 13 residues in the CDR3. CDR1 and CDR2 from the germline V gene are LGHDT and YNNKEL (reference sequence). V dropped 0 bases and J dropped 3 bases, with 5 bases sitting between them. The CDR3 nucleotides read TGTGCCAGCAGCCAAGATCAGGACTATGGCTACACCTTC. Translating it yields CASSQDQDYGYTF.

This rearrangement joins TRBV9 to TRBJ1-6, with 7 bases matching TRBD1. Trimming took 2 bases from V and 7 from J; bases not matched to a gene: 6. The CDR3 is 15 amino acids. Germline loops: CDR1 SGDLS, CDR2 YYNGEE. CDR3 amino acids: CASSVTGTENSPLHF. The CDR3, as DNA: TGTGCCAGCAGCGTCACCGGGACAGAAAATTCACCCCTCCACTTT.

This clonotype was picked up many times. The chain links TRBV24-1 to TRBJ2-5, with D perhaps matching TRBD2 (6 bases). Trimming stripped 5 bases from V and 5 bases from J, with 14 bases between. Germline loops: CDR1 KGHDR, CDR2 SFDVKD. CDR3 size: 14 residues. The CDR3 coding sequence is TGTGCCACCAGTGGGGCAGGGAGGATGGAGACCCAGTACTTC. Encoded protein: CATSGAGRMETQYF.

This clonotype was counted at least ten times. This CDR3 reads CATSDIRGRGAQETQYF. CDR3 DNA sequence: TGTGCCACCAGTGATATACGCGGCAGGGGGGCTCAAGAGACCCAGTACTTC. The chain is built from TRBV24-1 and TRBJ2-5, with D possibly being TRBD1 (7 bases). Trimming pared 3 bases from V and 2 bases from J, leaving 18 bases between. CDR1 KGHDR and CDR2 SFDVKD come from the germline V gene. The CDR3 runs 17 residues.

Comments on this clonotype: A much larger clone lies one base from this, so it may be a read error. The chain has TRBV7-9 and TRBJ2-1; TRBD1 matches at 10 bases. The J call is in doubt because the DNA end fits TRBJ2-5 better. Germline V gene sequence: CDR1 SEHNR, CDR2 FQNEAQ (reference sequence). The CDR3 runs to 14 residues. CDR3 sequence (DNA): TGTGCCAGCAGATCGACAGGGGGCGTAGAGACCCAGTACTTC. Protein: CASRSTGGVETQYF.

This chain links TRBV28 with TRBJ1-2, with D unresolved. CDR3 length equals 14 residues. The germline V and J ends were trimmed by 10 bases and 1 base, with 16 bases remaining between them. Germline assignment: CDR1 MDHEN and CDR2 SYDVKM. In nucleotides, the CDR3 is TGTGCCACCACGATAGGCCGTATTAACTATGGCTACACCTTC. This sequence encodes CATTIGRINYGYTF.

This clonotype was seen repeatedly, ten times or more. The V gene is TRBV6-1, the J gene TRBJ1-1; the D is unclear. With 3 bases removed from V and 0 bases from J, the gap between germline ends came to 11 bases. CDR3 length equals 15 residues. Germline CDR1 is MNHNS and CDR2 is SASEGT. The CDR3 nucleotides are TGTGCCAGCAGTGACCTGGGAAACATGAACACTGAAGCTTTCTTT. Its translation: CASSDLGNMNTEAFF.

This sequence joins TRBV2 and TRBJ2-3; no clear D. V was clipped by 3 bases and J by 4 bases, with 11 bases between them. The CDR3 is made up of 14 amino acids. Per the germline V gene, CDR1 is SNHLY and CDR2 is FYNNEI. The CDR3 loop reads CASSEGLNPDTQYF. In nucleotides, the CDR3 is TGTGCCAGCAGTGAGGGTCTAAACCCAGATACGCAGTATTTT.

CDR3 DNA: TGTGCCAGCAGCCCTAGGACAGCGCAAGAGACCCAGTACTTC. It translates to CASSPRTAQETQYF. The chain combines TRBV12-3 or TRBV12-4 with TRBJ2-5; D perhaps matches TRBD1 (6 bases). Trimming pared 6 bases from V and 2 bases from J, leaving 13 bases between. This CDR3 is built from 14 residues.

This clonotype was recorded many times. The J gene is TRBJ1-1, the V gene TRBV30; TRBD1 aligns across 9 bases. This CDR3 is 15 amino acids long. The germline CDR1 and CDR2 sequences are GTSNPN and SVGIG (reference sequence). With 2 bases clipped from V and 3 bases from J, the junction kept 7 bases outside the gene matches. Written as DNA, the CDR3 is TGTGCCTGGAGTACCCGGACAGGGGCGGACACTGAAGCTTTCTTT. Its translation is CAWSTRTGADTEAFF.

The J gene is TRBJ2-1, the V gene TRBV7-8; 7 bases line up with TRBD2. This CDR3 has 13 amino acids. V shed 6 bases, J shed 9 bases, and the junction held 8 bases outside the gene matches. Germline V lookup: CDR1 SGHVS, CDR2 FQNEAQ. In DNA form, the CDR3 reads TGTGCCAGCAGTCACCTGGCTAGCGGTGAGCAGTTCTTC. Translated: CASSHLASGEQFF.

This chain connects TRBV20-1 to TRBJ2-7; D gene ambiguous. This CDR3 has 13 amino acids. Germline V gene sequence: CDR1 DFQATT, CDR2 SNEGSKA (reference sequence). V was clipped by 6 bases and J by 6 bases, with 18 bases between them. The DNA of the CDR3 is TGCAGTGCCGGCCTCAAAGAAAATGGCGAGCAGTACTTC. Its protein product is CSAGLKENGEQYF.

The chain couples TRBV7-3 to TRBJ2-2; no definite D call. Germline V gene sequence: CDR1 SGHTA, CDR2 FQGTGA. The CDR3 runs to 15 residues. Trimming took off 1 base at V and 8 bases at J, with 14 bases between the two ends. CDR3 DNA: TGTGCCAGCAGCTTAAATCACGGGTCCCCTGGGGAGCTGTTTTTT. Its protein product is CASSLNHGSPGELFF.